This T cell receptor beta chain was found in a study of CD8+CD57+ T cells in acquired aplastic anemia. The overall study: Mean DNA quantity obtained from sorted CD4+ and CD8+ cells was about 3 ug.

This clonotype was observed once. Antigen: not known. In this CDR3 the conserved last residue, phenylalanine or tryptophan, is missing, so a read error is likely. The DNA is omitted, as the CDR3 cannot be located on it reliably, and the CDR3 follows TCRdb's listing. It was patients with CD8+CD57+ cell expansion by flow cytometry who were chosen for sequencing. Germline CDR1 reads SGDLS; CDR2 reads YYNGEE. The CDR3 length is 13 residues, termini included. Study results and caveats: Patients and controls turned out to have 25 to 30 CD8+ CDR3 sequences in common.

Profiling that covered TCR beta VDJ and CDR3 relied on genomic DNA as its template. TCRdb called the reads again in MiXCR, with one record for every CDR3 protein. The data contain 260,000 or so distinct CDR3 sequences, 82% of them singletons. The material sequenced was sorted CD4+, CD8+, or CD8+CD57+ T cells (not recorded which) from PBMCs. The receptor's source is a human donor with aplastic anemia. V usage is TRBV9 and J usage is TRBJ2-3; TRBD2, the table's D call, lacks a check against the DNA. The CDR3 loop reads CASSDEGAAGGAV.